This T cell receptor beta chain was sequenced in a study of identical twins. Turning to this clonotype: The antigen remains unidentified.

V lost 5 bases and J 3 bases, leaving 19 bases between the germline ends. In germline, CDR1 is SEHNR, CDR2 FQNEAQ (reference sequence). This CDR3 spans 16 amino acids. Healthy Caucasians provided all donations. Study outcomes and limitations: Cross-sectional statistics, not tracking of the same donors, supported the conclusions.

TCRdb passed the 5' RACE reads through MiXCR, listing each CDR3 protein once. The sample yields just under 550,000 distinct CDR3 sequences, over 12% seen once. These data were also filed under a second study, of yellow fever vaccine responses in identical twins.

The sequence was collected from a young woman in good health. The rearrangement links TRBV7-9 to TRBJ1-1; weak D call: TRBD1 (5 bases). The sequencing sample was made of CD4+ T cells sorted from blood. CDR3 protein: CASSSLAIGGHTEAFF. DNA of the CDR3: TGTGCCAGCAGCAGTCTGGCCATTGGGGGTCACACTGAAGCTTTCTTT.